This TCR beta chain came from a study of graft-versus-host responses after intestinal transplantation. Losses at the gene ends were 1 base for V and 4 bases for J; bases not matched to a gene: 8. This CDR3 region has 17 residues. Looked up from germline, CDR1 is SGHRS and CDR2 is YFSETQ. In its sample, this clone was seen once. Its antigen is unknown. This table comes from immunoSEQ multiplex PCR, and its TCRdb copy is limited to in-frame clones, with some not included. Here the sample spans fewer than 130,000 clones, around 93% being singletons. Source: unstimulated CD8+ T cells sorted from spleen or lymph node cells, taken before intestinal transplant. The chain couples TRBV5-1 to TRBJ2-3, with TRBD2 identical over 11 bases. The clonotype was recovered from a human donor who received an intestinal transplant. The CDR3 reads CASSLTLAGGRPDTQYF. The CDR3 DNA reads as TGCGCCAGCAGCTTGACTCTAGCGGGAGGAAGACCAGATACGCAGTATTTT.